This is a list of T cell receptor beta chains from one sample in a study of blood T cell repertoires in COVID-19. The data were produced by immunoSEQ multiplex PCR, yet TCRdb's version contains in-frame clones alone and is incomplete. The table lists fewer than 30,000 clones, 90% to 95% of them singletons, with roughly 0.8% in the top ten. The sequenced sample was peripheral blood. All receptors derive from a woman between 70 and 85 years old with COVID-19, enrolled during active disease. Both conserved end residues are part of each CDR3. D genes are given only for firm matches. Where a row states a size, it is once, few, many or the class of an expanded clone; other rows omit it.

DNA | CDR3 | V | size | J | length | D
TGTGCCAGCAGCTTTCAACCCCCAACTAGCGGAGAAGAGACCCAGTACTTC | CASSFQPPTSGEETQYF | TRBV11-2 | NA | TRBJ2-5 | 17 | TRBD2
TGTGCCAGCAGTATAAACAGCGGGACCTACAATGAGCAGTTCTTC | CASSINSGTYNEQFF | TRBV6-5 | once | TRBJ2-1 | 15 | TRBD2
TGCGCCAGCAGCCAATTCGACAGGGGCTCCTACAATGAGCAGTTCTTC | CASSQFDRGSYNEQFF | TRBV4-1 | NA | TRBJ2-1 | 16 | TRBD1
TGTGCCTGGAGTGTACAGGTGTACTATGGCTACACCTTC | CAWSVQVYYGYTF | TRBV30 | NA | TRBJ1-2 | 13 | NA
TGTGCCAGCAGGAACCCGGGACAGGGGGATTCACCCCTCCACTTT | CASRNPGQGDSPLHF | TRBV6-5 | NA | TRBJ1-6 | 15 | TRBD1
TGTGCCAGCACCTCCGGGACAGGGGATAACTATGGCTACACCTTC | CASTSGTGDNYGYTF | TRBV5-4 | NA | TRBJ1-2 | 15 | TRBD1
TGTGCCAGCAGCTTAAGCGGGAGGGCCCCTAACAATGAGCAGTTCTTC | CASSLSGRAPNNEQFF | TRBV7-3 | NA | TRBJ2-1 | 16 | TRBD2
TGTGCCACCAGCAGGGGGAGGAAAGTTGGTAGCAATCAGCCCCAGCATTTT | CATSRGRKVGSNQPQHF | TRBV15 | NA | TRBJ1-5 | 17 | NA
TGTGCCAGCAGTACTCCCGGGACAGCTTATGGCTACACCTTC | CASSTPGTAYGYTF | TRBV28 | NA | TRBJ1-2 | 14 | TRBD1
TGCGCCAGCAGCCCGGGACTAGCGGGCAGAAAGGGGACCGGGGAGCTGTTTTTT | CASSPGLAGRKGTGELFF | TRBV4-1 | NA | TRBJ2-2 | 18 | TRBD2
TGTGCCAGCAGTCCCTCCGGACAGGATCGGAACACTGAAGCTTTCTTT | CASSPSGQDRNTEAFF | TRBV28 | NA | TRBJ1-1 | 16 | TRBD1
TGTGCCAGTAGGGACAGGGGTAACACCGGGGAGCTGTTTTTT | CASRDRGNTGELFF | TRBV19 | NA | TRBJ2-2 | 14 | TRBD1
TGTGCCAGCAGTCTATTTGGACACCGGGACAGTATCTATGGCTACACCTTC | CASSLFGHRDSIYGYTF | TRBV27 | NA | TRBJ1-2 | 17 | TRBD1
TGTGCCAGCAGCGCATCGCCTGAGACTTTGGCAAAGCATTTT | CASSASPETLAKHF | TRBV7-2 | NA | TRBJ1-5 | 14 | NA
TGCGCCAGCAGCTATGACGGGACAGGGGTGGGCTACGAGCAGTACTTC | CASSYDGTGVGYEQYF | TRBV5-1 | NA | TRBJ2-7 | 16 | TRBD1
TGTGCCAGCAAACCGACTAGCGGGAGTACCGGGGAGCTGTTTTTT | CASKPTSGSTGELFF | TRBV2 | NA | TRBJ2-2 | 15 | TRBD2
TGTGCCAGCAGCCAAACGGGACAGGGGGCTTTCGAGCAGTACTTC | CASSQTGQGAFEQYF | TRBV3-1/TRBV3-2 | NA | TRBJ2-7 | 15 | TRBD1
TGTGCCAGCAGCCAGACATCGGCAGAAGGCTACACCTTC | CASSQTSAEGYTF | TRBV7-6 | NA | TRBJ1-2 | 13 | NA
TGCAGCGTTTCACAGGGTGGAAACACCATATATTTT | CSVSQGGNTIYF | TRBV29-1 | NA | TRBJ1-3 | 12 | NA
TGTGCCAGCAGCTTAACCGGTCCGGGGGGGGCCCTTTCACCCCTCCACTTT | CASSLTGPGGALSPLHF | TRBV11-2 | NA | TRBJ1-6 | 17 | NA
TGTGCCAGCTCACCATTCGAAGGAGTTGGGGAAAAACTGTTTTTT | CASSPFEGVGEKLFF | TRBV18 | NA | TRBJ1-4 | 15 | NA
TGTGCCAGCAGCCAATCATTCCAGCGGGAGGCCTACGAGCAGTACTTC | CASSQSFQREAYEQYF | TRBV3-1/TRBV3-2 | NA | TRBJ2-7 | 16 | TRBD2
TGTGCCAGCAGTACAGTCTTCTCTGGGGCCAACGTCCTGACTTTC | CASSTVFSGANVLTF | TRBV28 | NA | TRBJ2-6 | 15 | NA
TGTGCCAGCAGCCATAGGGGAGGCGAAAAACTGTTTTTT | CASSHRGGEKLFF | TRBV3-1/TRBV3-2 | NA | TRBJ1-4 | 13 | NA
TGCAGCGTAAACACCGGGACTAGCGAAAATACGCAGTATTTT | CSVNTGTSENTQYF | TRBV29-1 | once | TRBJ2-3 | 14 | TRBD2
TGTGCCAGCAGCTTATACCAGGACTATGGCTACACCTTC | CASSLYQDYGYTF | TRBV11-2 | NA | TRBJ1-2 | 13 | NA
TGTGCCTGGAGTGGACAGGGCGGGACAGATACGCAGTATTTT | CAWSGQGGTDTQYF | TRBV30 | once | TRBJ2-3 | 14 | TRBD1
TGCGCCAGCAGCTTGGGGACTTCTAGCTCCTACGAGCAGTACTTC | CASSLGTSSSYEQYF | TRBV5-1 | once | TRBJ2-7 | 15 | NA
TGTGCCAGCAGCGTAGCTGCGGCGGGGGACGCTTTCTTT | CASSVAAAGDAFF | TRBV7-2 | NA | TRBJ1-1 | 13 | NA
TGTGCCAGCAGCGGGAGACAGGGACTGAACACTGAAGCTTTCTTT | CASSGRQGLNTEAFF | TRBV7-2 | NA | TRBJ1-1 | 15 | TRBD1
TGTGCCAGCAGCCTACTTGGGGGCCCCGGGAATGAAAAACTGTTTTTT | CASSLLGGPGNEKLFF | TRBV7-9 | NA | TRBJ1-4 | 16 | NA
TGTGCCAGCTCACCGGAGGTCTTGACGGCTCCCTACGAGCAGTACTTC | CASSPEVLTAPYEQYF | TRBV18 | NA | TRBJ2-7 | 16 | NA
TGTGCCACCAGCAGAGCAGGGTCTGGGGCCAACGTCCTGACTTTC | CATSRAGSGANVLTF | TRBV15 | NA | TRBJ2-6 | 15 | NA
TGTGCCAGCACAGGGGTCCAGGTGAATGAAAAACTGTTTTTT | CASTGVQVNEKLFF | TRBV7-9 | NA | TRBJ1-4 | 14 | NA
TGCAGCGTTGGGCTAGCAGCTCATGAGCAGTTCTTC | CSVGLAAHEQFF | TRBV29-1 | NA | TRBJ2-1 | 12 | NA
TGTGCCAGCAGTCCTGGCGGGTGGGTAGGTGGCTACACCTTC | CASSPGGWVGGYTF | TRBV28 | once | TRBJ1-2 | 14 | NA
TGTGCCAGCAGCCCGGGAGGGGGAGGGGCAGATACGCAGTATTTT | CASSPGGGGADTQYF | TRBV5-4 | NA | TRBJ2-3 | 15 | TRBD2
TGTGCCTGGAGTGTACCGGGGTTTGGTGGCTACACCTTC | CAWSVPGFGGYTF | TRBV30 | NA | TRBJ1-2 | 13 | NA
TGTGCCAGCAGCATAGGTCCGGGACAAGGCCCCTTGGGCTATGGCTACACCTTC | CASSIGPGQGPLGYGYTF | TRBV21-1 | NA | TRBJ1-2 | 18 | NA
TGTGCCAGCAGCCGCGACCTCGGGGATTGGAATGAGCAGTTCTTC | CASSRDLGDWNEQFF | TRBV6-5 | few | TRBJ2-1 | 15 | NA
TGTGCCTGGAATGGCGGGGGAGGCAATGAGCAGTTCTTC | CAWNGGGGNEQFF | TRBV30 | NA | TRBJ2-1 | 13 | TRBD2
TGTGCCAGCAGCCTAACGGGAGTGAACACCGGGGAGCTGTTTTTT | CASSLTGVNTGELFF | TRBV9 | NA | TRBJ2-2 | 15 | NA
TGTGCCAGCAGTTTATACAGGGGGCAAGAGACCCAGTACTTC | CASSLYRGQETQYF | TRBV27 | NA | TRBJ2-5 | 14 | TRBD1
TGTGCCAGTAGTATAGCCCTACTCAGCGCTAACTATGGCTACACCTTC | CASSIALLSANYGYTF | TRBV19 | NA | TRBJ1-2 | 16 | NA
TGTGCCAGCAGGTGGGGGACAGTTAACACTGAAGCTTTCTTT | CASRWGTVNTEAFF | TRBV7-8 | once | TRBJ1-1 | 14 | TRBD1
TGTGCCAGCAGTGGGACTAAGAACACCGGGGAGCTGTTTTTT | CASSGTKNTGELFF | TRBV7-9 | NA | TRBJ2-2 | 14 | TRBD2
TGTGCCATCAGCGCGGAATACAATGAGCAGTTCTTC | CAISAEYNEQFF | TRBV10-3 | NA | TRBJ2-1 | 12 | NA
TGTGCCAGCAGCCAAGCACAGGGGGTAGGAGAGACCCAGTACTTC | CASSQAQGVGETQYF | TRBV3-1/TRBV3-2 | once | TRBJ2-5 | 15 | TRBD1
TGTGCCAGCAGCCATAGCGGGACGAACACCGGGGAGCTGTTTTTT | CASSHSGTNTGELFF | TRBV7-2 | few | TRBJ2-2 | 15 | TRBD2